The 9 T cell receptor beta chains below were found in one sample sequenced in a study of T cells in Graves' hyperthyroidism and ophthalmopathy. From RNA transcripts, TCR beta CDR3 regions were amplified. The HTBI primer set was used in a first-round RT-PCR of the TCR CDR3. In TCRdb, the multiplex PCR reads were re-called with MiXCR into one record per CDR3 protein. Of hundreds of thousands of distinct CDR3 sequences in the sample, about 45% were seen once. Sample: peripheral blood or thyroid tissue (not recorded which). These receptor sequences come from an adult man with Graves' disease, either hyperthyroidism or ophthalmopathy (not recorded which).

The V and J genes are TRBV6-2 or TRBV6-3 and TRBJ1-6, with a possible D match to TRBD1 (6 bases). The CDR3 has 16 amino acids. Between the trimmed V and J ends, which lost 0 bases and 5 bases, there was a span of 11 bases. CDR1 is MNHEY, CDR2 SVGEGT, per germline. This CDR3 reads CASSYSSGVDNSPLHF. The CDR3 nucleotides are TGTGCCAGCAGTTACTCTTCAGGGGTCGATAATTCACCCCTCCACTTT.

The rearrangement uses TRBV7-2 and TRBJ2-7, with D possibly TRBD2 on 5 matching bases. V gave up 1 base and J gave up 0 bases, with 10 bases separating them. CDR3 length: 15 amino acids. CDR1 is SGHTA and CDR2 is FQGNSA in the germline V gene. The DNA for the CDR3 is TGTGCCAGCAGCTTAGTTGGCCGGGGCTCCTACGAGCAGTACTTC. Protein: CASSLVGRGSYEQYF. The variable domain in full, with the rest retrieved from reference TRBV7-2 and TRBJ2-7, is GAGVSQSPSNKVTEKGKDVELRCDPISGHTALYWYRQSLGQGLEFLIYFQGNSAPDKSGLPSDRFSAERTGGSVSTLTIQRTQQEDSAVYLCASSLVGRGSYEQYFGPGTRLTVT.

With regard to this clonotype: At one boundary the junction diverges from the germline segment, which might be a read error. This chain connects TRBV7-8 to TRBJ2-7, with D uncertain. Germline loops: CDR1 SGHVS, CDR2 FQNEAQ. This CDR3 comprises 15 residues. The chain's CDR3 is CVSSTTTSSPYEQYF. CDR3 coding DNA: TGTGTCAGCAGCACAACGACCTCCTCACCCTACGAGCAGTACTTC.

The chain has TRBV29-1 and TRBJ2-7; 9 bases are a match to TRBD2. The CDR3 is 14 amino acids. J gave up 2 bases and V 7 bases, and 9 bases lay outside the gene matches. CDR1 and CDR2 from the germline V gene are SQVTM and ANQGSEA. Written as DNA, the CDR3 is TGCAGCGCTGGAGAGGCGGGAGGGACCTACGAGCAGTACTTC. Protein product: CSAGEAGGTYEQYF.

This chain uses TRBV29-1 with TRBJ1-2, with a possible D match to TRBD1 (5 bases). With 8 bases removed from V and 3 bases from J, the gap between germline ends came to 16 bases. The CDR3 is 13 amino acids. Per germline, CDR1 SQVTM and CDR2 ANQGSEA. The CDR3 protein is CSSSGQGDYGYTF. The CDR3 coding sequence is TGCAGCTCCTCGGGGCAGGGTGACTATGGCTACACCTTC.

On this clonotype: Likely a read error: the CDR3 ends without its conserved phenylalanine or tryptophan. The DNA is omitted, as the CDR3 cannot be located on it reliably, and the CDR3 follows TCRdb's listing. V is TRBV2 and J is TRBJ1-4. With termini counted, the CDR3 has 8 amino acids. The germline CDR1 and CDR2 sequences are SNHLY and FYNNEI. CDR3 region: CASRRGGG.

The V call is TRBV2, the J call TRBJ1-5; possibly TRBD1 for D (5 bases). The V and J ends lost 6 bases and 5 bases respectively, with 14 bases between them. Germline V gene data show CDR1 as SNHLY and CDR2 as FYNNEI. The CDR3 covers 14 residues. The CDR3 DNA is TGTGCCAGCAGGGTTGGAGGGGTGGATCAGCCCCAGCATTTT. This encodes CASRVGGVDQPQHF.

The rearrangement links TRBV9 to TRBJ2-5; TRBD2 matches at 8 bases. Germline loops: CDR1 SGDLS, CDR2 YYNGEE. The CDR3 loop spans 16 amino acids. The trim removed 0 bases at V and 5 bases at J, leaving 9 bases unmatched. In DNA form, the CDR3 reads TGTGCCAGCAGCGTAGGTACTAGCGGAGCGGGGGAGACCCAGTACTTC. This encodes CASSVGTSGAGETQYF.

The chain uses TRBV12-3 or TRBV12-4 and TRBJ1-1; perhaps TRBD1 as D (6 bases). Trimming cost V 4 bases and J 2 bases, with 11 bases left between them. The CDR3 is made up of 14 amino acids. The CDR3 spells CASSWATGNTEAFF. As DNA, the CDR3 is TGTGCCAGCAGTTGGGCGACAGGCAACACTGAAGCTTTCTTT.